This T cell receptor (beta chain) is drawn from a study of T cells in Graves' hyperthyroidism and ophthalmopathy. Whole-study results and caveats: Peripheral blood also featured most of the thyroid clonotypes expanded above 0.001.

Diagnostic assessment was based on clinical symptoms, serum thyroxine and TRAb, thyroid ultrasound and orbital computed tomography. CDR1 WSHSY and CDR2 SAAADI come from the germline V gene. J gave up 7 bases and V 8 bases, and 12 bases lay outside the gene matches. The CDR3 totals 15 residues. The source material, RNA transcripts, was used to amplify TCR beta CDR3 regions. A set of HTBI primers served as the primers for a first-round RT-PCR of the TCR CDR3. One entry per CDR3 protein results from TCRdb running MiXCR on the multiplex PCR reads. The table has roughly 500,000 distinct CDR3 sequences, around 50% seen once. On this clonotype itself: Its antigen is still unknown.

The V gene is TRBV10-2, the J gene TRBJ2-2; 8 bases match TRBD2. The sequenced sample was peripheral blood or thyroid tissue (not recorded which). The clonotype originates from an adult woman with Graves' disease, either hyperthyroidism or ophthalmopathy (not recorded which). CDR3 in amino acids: CASRMGLDGYGELFF. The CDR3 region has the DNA TGCGCCAGCCGTATGGGACTAGACGGTTACGGGGAGCTGTTTTTT.